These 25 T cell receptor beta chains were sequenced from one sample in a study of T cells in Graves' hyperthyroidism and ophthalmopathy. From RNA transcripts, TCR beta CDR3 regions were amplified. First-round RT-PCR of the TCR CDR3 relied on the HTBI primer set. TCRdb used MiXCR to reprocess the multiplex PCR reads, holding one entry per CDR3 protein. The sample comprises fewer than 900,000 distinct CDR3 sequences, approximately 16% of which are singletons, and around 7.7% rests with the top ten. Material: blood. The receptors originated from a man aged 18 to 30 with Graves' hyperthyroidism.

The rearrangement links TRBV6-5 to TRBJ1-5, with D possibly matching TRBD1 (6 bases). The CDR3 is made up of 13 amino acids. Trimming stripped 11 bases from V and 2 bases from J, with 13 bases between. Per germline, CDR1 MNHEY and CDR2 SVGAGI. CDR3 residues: CAGGYRGNQPQHF. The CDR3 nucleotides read TGTGCCGGCGGCTACAGGGGCAATCAGCCCCAGCATTTT.

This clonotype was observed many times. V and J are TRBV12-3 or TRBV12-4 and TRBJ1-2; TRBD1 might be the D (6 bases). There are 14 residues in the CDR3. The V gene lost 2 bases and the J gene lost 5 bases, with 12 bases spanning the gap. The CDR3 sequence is CASSLWAGEYGYTF. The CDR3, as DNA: TGTGCCAGCAGTTTATGGGCAGGGGAGTATGGCTACACCTTC.

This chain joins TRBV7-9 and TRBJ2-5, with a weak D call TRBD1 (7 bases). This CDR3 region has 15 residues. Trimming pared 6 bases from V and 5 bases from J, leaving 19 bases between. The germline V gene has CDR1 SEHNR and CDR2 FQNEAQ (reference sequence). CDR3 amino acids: CASSPRRGLRETQYF. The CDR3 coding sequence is TGTGCCAGCAGTCCCCGGAGGGGGCTCCGTGAGACCCAGTACTTC.

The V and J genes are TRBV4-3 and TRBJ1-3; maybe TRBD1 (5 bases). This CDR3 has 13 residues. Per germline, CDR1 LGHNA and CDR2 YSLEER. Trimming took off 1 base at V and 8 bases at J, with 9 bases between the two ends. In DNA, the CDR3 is TGCGCCAGCAGCCAAGGTCCGGGGGACACCATATATTTT. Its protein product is CASSQGPGDTIYF.

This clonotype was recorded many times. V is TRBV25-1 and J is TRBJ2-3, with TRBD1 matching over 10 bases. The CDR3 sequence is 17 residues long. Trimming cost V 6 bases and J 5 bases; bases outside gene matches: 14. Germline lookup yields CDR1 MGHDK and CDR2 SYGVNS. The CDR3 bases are TGTGCCAGCAGGTTTAGTACGGGACAGGGGTCGGGAGATACGCAGTATTTT. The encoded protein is CASRFSTGQGSGDTQYF.

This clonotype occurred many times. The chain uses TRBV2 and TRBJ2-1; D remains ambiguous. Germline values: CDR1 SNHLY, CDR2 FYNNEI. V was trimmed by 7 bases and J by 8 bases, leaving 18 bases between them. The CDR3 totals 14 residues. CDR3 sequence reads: CASTRALNADEQFF. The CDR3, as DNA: TGTGCCAGCACTCGGGCCCTCAATGCCGATGAGCAGTTCTTC.

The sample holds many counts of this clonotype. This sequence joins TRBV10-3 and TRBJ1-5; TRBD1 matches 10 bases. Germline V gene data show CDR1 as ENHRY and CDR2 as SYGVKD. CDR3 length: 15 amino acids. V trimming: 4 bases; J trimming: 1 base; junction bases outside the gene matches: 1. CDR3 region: CAISAGQGSNQPQHF. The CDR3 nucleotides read TGTGCCATCAGTGCGGGACAGGGGAGCAATCAGCCCCAGCATTTT.

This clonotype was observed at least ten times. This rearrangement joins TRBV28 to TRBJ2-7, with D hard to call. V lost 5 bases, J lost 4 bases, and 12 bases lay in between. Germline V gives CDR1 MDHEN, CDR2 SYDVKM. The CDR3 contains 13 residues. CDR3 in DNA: TGTGCCAGCAGTCCCCCCCCATATTACGAGCAGTACTTC. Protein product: CASSPPPYYEQYF. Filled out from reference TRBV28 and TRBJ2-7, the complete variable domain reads DVKVTQSSRYLVKRTGEKVFLECVQDMDHENMFWYRQDPGLGLRLIYFSYDVKMKEKGDIPEGYSVSREKKERFSLILESASTNQTSMYLCASSPPPYYEQYFGPGTRLTVT.

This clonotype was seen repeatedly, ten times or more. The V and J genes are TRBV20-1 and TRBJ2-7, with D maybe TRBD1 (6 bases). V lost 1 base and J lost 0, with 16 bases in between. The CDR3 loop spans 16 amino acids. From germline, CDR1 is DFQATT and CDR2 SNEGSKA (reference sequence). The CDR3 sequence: CSARAGVARSSYEQYF. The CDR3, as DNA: TGCAGTGCTAGAGCAGGGGTAGCGCGGAGCTCCTACGAGCAGTACTTC.

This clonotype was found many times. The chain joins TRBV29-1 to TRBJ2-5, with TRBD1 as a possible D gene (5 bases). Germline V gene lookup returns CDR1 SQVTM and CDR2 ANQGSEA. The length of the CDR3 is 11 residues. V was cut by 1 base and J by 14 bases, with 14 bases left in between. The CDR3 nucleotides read TGCAGCGTTGAAGTCGTCTCAGGGCGATACTTC. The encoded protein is CSVEVVSGRYF.

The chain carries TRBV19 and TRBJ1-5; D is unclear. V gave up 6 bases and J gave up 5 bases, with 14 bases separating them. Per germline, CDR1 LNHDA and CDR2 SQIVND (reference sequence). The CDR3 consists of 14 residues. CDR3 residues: CASRMSAGDQPQHF. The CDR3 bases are TGTGCCAGTAGAATGAGTGCCGGAGATCAGCCCCAGCATTTT. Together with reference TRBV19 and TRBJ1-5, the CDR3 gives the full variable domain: DGGITQSPKYLFRKEGQNVTLSCEQNLNHDAMYWYRQDPGQGLRLIYYSQIVNDFQKGDIAEGYSVSREKKESFPLTVTSAQKNPTAFYLCASRMSAGDQPQHFGDGTRLSIL.

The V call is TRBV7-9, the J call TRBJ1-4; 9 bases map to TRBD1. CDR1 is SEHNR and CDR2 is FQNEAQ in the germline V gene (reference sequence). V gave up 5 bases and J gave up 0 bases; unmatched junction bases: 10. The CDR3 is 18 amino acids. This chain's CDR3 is CASSGDGTGKSTNEKLFF. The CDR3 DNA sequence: TGTGCCAGCAGCGGGGACGGGACAGGGAAATCAACTAATGAAAAACTGTTTTTT. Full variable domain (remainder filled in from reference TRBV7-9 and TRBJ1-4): DTGVSQNPRHKITKRGQNVTFRCDPISEHNRLYWYRQTLGQGPEFLTYFQNEAQLEKSRLLSDRFSAERPKGSFSTLEIQRTEQGDSAMYLCASSGDGTGKSTNEKLFFGSGTQLSVL.

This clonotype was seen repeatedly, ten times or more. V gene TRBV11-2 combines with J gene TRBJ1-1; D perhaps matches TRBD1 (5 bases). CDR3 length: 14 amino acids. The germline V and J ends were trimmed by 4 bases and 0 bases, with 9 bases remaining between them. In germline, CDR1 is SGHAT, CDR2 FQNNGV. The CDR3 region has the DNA TGTGCCAGCAGCTGGACATTTGTGAACACTGAAGCTTTCTTT. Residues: CASSWTFVNTEAFF.

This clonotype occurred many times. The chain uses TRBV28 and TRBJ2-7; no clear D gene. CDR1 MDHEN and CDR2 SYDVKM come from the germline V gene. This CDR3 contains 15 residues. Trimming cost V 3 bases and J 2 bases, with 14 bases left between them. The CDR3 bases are TGTGCCAGCAGTTTCCGGTCTAGGCAACCCTACGAGCAGTACTTC. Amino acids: CASSFRSRQPYEQYF.

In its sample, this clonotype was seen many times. The CDR3 region has the DNA TGTGCCTGGGTCCGGGCGCGGACGAACACCGGGGAGCTGTTTTTT. Protein sequence: CAWVRARTNTGELFF. The chain combines TRBV30 with TRBJ2-2; no reliable D call. The CDR3 consists of 15 residues. With 5 bases removed from V and 0 bases from J, the gap between germline ends came to 13 bases. The germline V gene has CDR1 GTSNPN and CDR2 SVGIG (reference sequence). Full variable domain (outside the CDR3, taken from reference TRBV30 and TRBJ2-2): SQTIHQWPATLVQPVGSPLSLECTVEGTSNPNLYWYRQAAGRGLQLLFYSVGIGQISSEVPQNLSASRPQDRQFILSSKKLLLSDSGFYLCAWVRARTNTGELFFGEGSRLTVL.

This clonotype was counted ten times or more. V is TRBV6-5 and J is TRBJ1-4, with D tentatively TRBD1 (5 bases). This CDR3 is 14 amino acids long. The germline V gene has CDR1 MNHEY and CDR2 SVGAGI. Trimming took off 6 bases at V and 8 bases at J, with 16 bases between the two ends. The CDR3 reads CASRAKGVGEKLFF. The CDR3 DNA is TGTGCCAGCAGGGCCAAAGGGGTAGGCGAAAAACTGTTTTTT.

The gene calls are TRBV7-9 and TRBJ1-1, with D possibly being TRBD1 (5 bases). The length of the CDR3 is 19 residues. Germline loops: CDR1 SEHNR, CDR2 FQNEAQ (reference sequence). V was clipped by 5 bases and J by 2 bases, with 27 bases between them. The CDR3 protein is CASSPPRGPLGRSNTEAFF. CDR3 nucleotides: TGTGCCAGCAGCCCACCCCGGGGCCCCCTGGGCCGATCAAACACTGAAGCTTTCTTT.

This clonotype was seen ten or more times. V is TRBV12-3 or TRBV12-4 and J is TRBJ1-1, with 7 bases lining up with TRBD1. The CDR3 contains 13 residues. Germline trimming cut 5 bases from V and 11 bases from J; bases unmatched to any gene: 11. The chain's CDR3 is CASSLRQGGEAFF. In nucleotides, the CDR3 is TGTGCCAGCAGTCTCAGACAGGGTGGAGAGGCTTTCTTT.

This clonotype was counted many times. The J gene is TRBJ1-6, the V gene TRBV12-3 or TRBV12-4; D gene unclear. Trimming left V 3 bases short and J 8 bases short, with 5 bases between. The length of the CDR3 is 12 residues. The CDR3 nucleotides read TGTGCCAGCAGTTTTATTGATTCACCCCTCCACTTT. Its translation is CASSFIDSPLHF.

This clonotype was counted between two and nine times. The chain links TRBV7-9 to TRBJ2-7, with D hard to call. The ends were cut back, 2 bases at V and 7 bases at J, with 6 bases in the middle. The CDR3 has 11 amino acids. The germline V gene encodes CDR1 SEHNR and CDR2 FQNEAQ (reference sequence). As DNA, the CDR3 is TGTGCCAGCAGCTTATATGTTGAGCAGTACTTC. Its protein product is CASSLYVEQYF.

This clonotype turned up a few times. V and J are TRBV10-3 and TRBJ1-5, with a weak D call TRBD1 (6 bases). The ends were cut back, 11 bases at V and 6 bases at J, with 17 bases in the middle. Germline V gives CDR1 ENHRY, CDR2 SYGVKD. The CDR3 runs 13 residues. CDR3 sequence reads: CAAKPGEGQPQHF. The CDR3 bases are TGTGCCGCCAAGCCAGGGGAAGGTCAGCCCCAGCATTTT.

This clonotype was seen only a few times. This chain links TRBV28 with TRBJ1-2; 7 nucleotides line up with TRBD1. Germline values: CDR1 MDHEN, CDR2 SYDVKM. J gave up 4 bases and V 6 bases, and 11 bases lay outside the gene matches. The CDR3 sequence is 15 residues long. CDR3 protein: CASSHRWDSSYGYTF. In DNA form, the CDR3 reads TGTGCCAGCAGCCATCGCTGGGACAGTAGCTATGGCTACACCTTC.

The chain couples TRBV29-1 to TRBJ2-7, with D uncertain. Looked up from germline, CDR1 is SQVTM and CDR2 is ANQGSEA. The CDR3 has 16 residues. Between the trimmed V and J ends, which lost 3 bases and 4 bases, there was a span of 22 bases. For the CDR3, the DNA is TGCAGCGTTGATGACCCCGGCACCAATGTTCCGTACGAGCAGTACTTC. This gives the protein CSVDDPGTNVPYEQYF.

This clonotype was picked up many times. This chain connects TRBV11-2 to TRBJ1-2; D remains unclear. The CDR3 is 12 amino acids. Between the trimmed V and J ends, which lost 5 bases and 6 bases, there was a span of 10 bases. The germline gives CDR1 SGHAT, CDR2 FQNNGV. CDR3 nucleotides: TGTGCCAGCAGCACCTCAGGTGATGGCTACACCTTC. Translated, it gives CASSTSGDGYTF.

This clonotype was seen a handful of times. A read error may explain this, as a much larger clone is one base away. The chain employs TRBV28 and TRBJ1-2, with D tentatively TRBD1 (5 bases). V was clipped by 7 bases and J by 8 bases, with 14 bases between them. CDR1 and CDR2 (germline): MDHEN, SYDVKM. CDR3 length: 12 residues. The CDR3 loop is CASNAAGLGYTF. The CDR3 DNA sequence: TGTGCCAGCAACGCTGCAGGGTTGGGCTACACCTTC.